This T cell receptor beta chain was observed in a study of cytomegalovirus exposure and HLA in healthy donors. Findings of the study overall: What TCR beta sequences reportedly achieved was accurate prediction of HLA-A and HLA-B alleles in most subjects. Most CMV-associated TCR beta chains were later found to appear HLA-restricted.

As regards this clone: What it binds is not known. Other DNA variants within this sample encode the same CDR3.

13 Jbeta primers and 60 Vbeta primers were used for the PCR. Here immunoSEQ multiplex PCR was the method, and the copy in TCRdb shows in-frame clones only, minus some. In the table there are a few hundred thousand clones, about nine tenths of which are singletons. The V gene lost 1 base and the J gene lost 0 bases, with 8 bases spanning the gap. Germline V gene data show CDR1 as SEHNR and CDR2 as FQNEAQ (reference sequence). The CDR3 consists of 15 residues. The J gene is TRBJ2-3, the V gene TRBV7-9; D not certain. Sequencing was performed on PBMCs. This receptor was obtained from a girl aged 2 to 10 in good health and CMV-seronegative. CDR3 in amino acids: CASSLGGTSTDTQYF. The CDR3, as DNA: TGTGCCAGCAGCTTAGGCGGTACGAGCACAGATACGCAGTATTTT.